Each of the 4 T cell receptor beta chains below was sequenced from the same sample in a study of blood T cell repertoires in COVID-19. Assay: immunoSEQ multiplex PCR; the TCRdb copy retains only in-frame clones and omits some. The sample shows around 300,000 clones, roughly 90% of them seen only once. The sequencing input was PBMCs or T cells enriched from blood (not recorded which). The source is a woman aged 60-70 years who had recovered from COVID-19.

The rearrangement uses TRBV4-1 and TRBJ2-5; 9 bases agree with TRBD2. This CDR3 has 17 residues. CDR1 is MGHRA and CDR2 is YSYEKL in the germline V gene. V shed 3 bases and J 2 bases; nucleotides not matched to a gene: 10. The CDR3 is CASSQNLAGREQETQYF. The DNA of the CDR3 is TGCGCCAGCAGCCAGAATCTAGCGGGGAGAGAGCAAGAGACCCAGTACTTC.

CDR3 protein: CSAKDSYGYTF. The DNA of the CDR3 is TGCAGTGCTAAGGACAGCTATGGCTACACCTTC. The chain joins TRBV20-1 to TRBJ1-2, with a possible D match to TRBD1 (6 bases). Germline values: CDR1 DFQATT, CDR2 SNEGSKA (reference sequence). The CDR3 sequence is 11 residues long. V gave up 4 bases and J gave up 4 bases, with 7 bases separating them.

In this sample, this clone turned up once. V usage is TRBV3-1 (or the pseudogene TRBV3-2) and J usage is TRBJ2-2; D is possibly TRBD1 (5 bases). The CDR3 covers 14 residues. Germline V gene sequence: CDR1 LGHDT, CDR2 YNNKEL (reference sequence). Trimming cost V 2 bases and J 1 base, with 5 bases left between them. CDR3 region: CASSQRGNTGELFF. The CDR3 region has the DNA TGTGCCAGCAGCCAAAGGGGGAACACCGGGGAGCTGTTTTTT.

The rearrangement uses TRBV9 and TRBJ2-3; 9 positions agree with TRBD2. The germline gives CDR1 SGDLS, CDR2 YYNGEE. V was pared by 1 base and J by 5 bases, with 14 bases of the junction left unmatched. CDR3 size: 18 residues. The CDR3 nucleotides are TGTGCCAGCAGCGTATTTCCCGACCGCGGGGGGGGCGGAGATACGCAGTATTTT. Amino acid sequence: CASSVFPDRGGGGDTQYF.